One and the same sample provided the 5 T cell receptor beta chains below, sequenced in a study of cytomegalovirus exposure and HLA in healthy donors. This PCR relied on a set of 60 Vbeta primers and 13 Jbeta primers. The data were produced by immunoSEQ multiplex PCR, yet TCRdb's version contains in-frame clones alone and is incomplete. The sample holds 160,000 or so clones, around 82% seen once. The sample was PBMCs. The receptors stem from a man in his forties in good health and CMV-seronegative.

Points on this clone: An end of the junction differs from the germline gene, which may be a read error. The CDR3 protein is CSSSPLAGTPSDEQYF. CDR3 nucleotides: TGTTCCAGCAGCCCCCTAGCGGGCACACCCTCAGACGAGCAGTACTTC. V usage is TRBV7-9 and J usage is TRBJ2-7; 8 nucleotides line up with TRBD2. This CDR3 has 16 residues. From germline, CDR1 is SEHNR and CDR2 FQNEAQ (reference sequence).

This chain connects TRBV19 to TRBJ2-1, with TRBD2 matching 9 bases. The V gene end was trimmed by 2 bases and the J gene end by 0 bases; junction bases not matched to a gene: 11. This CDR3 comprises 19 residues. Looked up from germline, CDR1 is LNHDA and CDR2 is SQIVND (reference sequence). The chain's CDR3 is CASSIPIGLAGSSYNEQFF. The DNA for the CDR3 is TGTGCCAGTAGTATACCCATCGGGCTAGCGGGGAGCTCCTACAATGAGCAGTTCTTC. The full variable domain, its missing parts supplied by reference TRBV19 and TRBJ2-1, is DGGITQSPKYLFRKEGQNVTLSCEQNLNHDAMYWYRQDPGQGLRLIYYSQIVNDFQKGDIAEGYSVSREKKESFPLTVTSAQKNPTAFYLCASSIPIGLAGSSYNEQFFGPGTRLTVL.

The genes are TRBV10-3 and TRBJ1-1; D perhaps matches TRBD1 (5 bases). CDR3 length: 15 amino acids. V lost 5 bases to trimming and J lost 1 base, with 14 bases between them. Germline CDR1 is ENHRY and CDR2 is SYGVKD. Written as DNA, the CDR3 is TGTGCCATCAGTCCGACAGAAGTAGAGAACACTGAAGCTTTCTTT. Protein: CAISPTEVENTEAFF.

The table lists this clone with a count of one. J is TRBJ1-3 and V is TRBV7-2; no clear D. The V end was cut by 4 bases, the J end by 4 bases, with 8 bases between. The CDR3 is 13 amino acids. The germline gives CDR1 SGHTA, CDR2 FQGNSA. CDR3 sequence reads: CASSSGVGNTIYF. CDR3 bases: TGTGCCAGCAGCTCCGGGGTAGGAAACACCATATATTTT.

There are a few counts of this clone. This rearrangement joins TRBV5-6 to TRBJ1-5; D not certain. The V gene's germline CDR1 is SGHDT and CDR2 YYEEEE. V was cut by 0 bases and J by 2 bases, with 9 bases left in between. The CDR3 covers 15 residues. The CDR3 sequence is CASSLAGDGNQPQHF. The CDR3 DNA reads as TGTGCCAGCAGCTTGGCAGGTGACGGCAATCAGCCCCAGCATTTT.